This entry features one T cell receptor beta chain sequence. Its antigen is unknown. V shed 8 bases and J shed 6 bases, with 25 bases lying between them. CDR1 is MDHEN, CDR2 SYDVKM, per germline. The CDR3 is 16 amino acids. This entry comes from a study of T cells after yellow fever vaccination. Study background: Low-cell-number fractions underwent preparation using SMART-Seq v4 Ultra Low Input.

Broader study findings: Though it reached lower strength, the secondary response hit its peak faster, day 5 versus 15. The booster saw the reappearance of most primary-vaccination clones (around 96% CD4, almost 90% CD8).

MiXCR, applied by TCRdb to the 5' RACE reads, yields one record per CDR3 protein. The sample lists hundreds of thousands of distinct CDR3 sequences, more than 9% seen once, with just under 15% in the top ten. This clonotype was obtained from a man aged 25-40 years who received the YFV17D yellow fever vaccine. The chain has TRBV28 and TRBJ1-2; D is perhaps TRBD1 (6 bases). Sequenced here: PBMCs, sampled on the day of the yellow fever booster vaccination. Here the CDR3 DNA reads TGTGCCAGCTCATCCTTCCGGACAGAGCGAGGGGATGGCTACACCTTC. Translated, it gives CASSSFRTERGDGYTF.